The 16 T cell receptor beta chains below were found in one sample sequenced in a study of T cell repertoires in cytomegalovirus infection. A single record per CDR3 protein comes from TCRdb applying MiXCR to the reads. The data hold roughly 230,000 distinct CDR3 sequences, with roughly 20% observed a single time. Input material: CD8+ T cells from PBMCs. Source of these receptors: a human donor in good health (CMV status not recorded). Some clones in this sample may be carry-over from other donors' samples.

The CDR3 DNA follows: TGTGCCAGTAGTAGACCCTACACTGAAGCTTTCTTT. Its protein product is CASSRPYTEAFF. The chain joins TRBV19 to TRBJ1-1; no clear D gene. CDR1 and CDR2 (germline): LNHDA, SQIVND (reference sequence). This CDR3 has 12 amino acids. Trimming left V 4 bases short and J 3 bases short, with 6 bases between.

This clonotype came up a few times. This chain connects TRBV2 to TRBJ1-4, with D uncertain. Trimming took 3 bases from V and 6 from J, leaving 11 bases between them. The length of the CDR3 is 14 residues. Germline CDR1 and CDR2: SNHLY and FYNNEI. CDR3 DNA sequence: TGTGCCAGCAGTGACGGCAGAGAGGATGAAAAACTGTTTTTT. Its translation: CASSDGREDEKLFF. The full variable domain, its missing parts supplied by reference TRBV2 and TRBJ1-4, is EPEVTQTPSHQVTQMGQEVILRCVPISNHLYFYWYRQILGQKVEFLVSFYNNEISEKSEIFDDQFSVERPDGSNFTLKIRSTKLEDSAMYFCASSDGREDEKLFFGSGTQLSVL.

DNA of the CDR3: TGTGCCAGAGCCCCCGACGGGGGGTCGGAGACCCAGTACTTC. Translated: CARAPDGGSETQYF. The chain uses TRBV2 and TRBJ2-5; 7 bases map to TRBD2. V was pared by 9 bases and J by 5 bases, with 12 bases of the junction left unmatched. CDR1 SNHLY and CDR2 FYNNEI come from the germline V gene. There are 14 residues in the CDR3.

The CDR3 reads CASVGSSYEQYF. The CDR3 nucleotides read TGTGCCAGCGTCGGTAGCTCCTACGAGCAGTACTTC. The genes are TRBV28 and TRBJ2-7; D is unclear. The germline V gene has CDR1 MDHEN and CDR2 SYDVKM. V was cut by 8 bases and J by 0 bases, with 8 bases left in between. CDR3 size: 12 residues.

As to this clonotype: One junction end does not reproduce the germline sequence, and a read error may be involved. CDR3 bases: TGTGCCAGCAGCTCAGCGGAGGACTACAAGCAGTACTTC. It is translated as CASSSAEDYKQYF. V and J are TRBV7-3 and TRBJ2-7; a possible D gene is TRBD2 (6 bases). Germline-derived CDR1 and CDR2 are SGHTA and FQGTGA. The CDR3 totals 13 residues.

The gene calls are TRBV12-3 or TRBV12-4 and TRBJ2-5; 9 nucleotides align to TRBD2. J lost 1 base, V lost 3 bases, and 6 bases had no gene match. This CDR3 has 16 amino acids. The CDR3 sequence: CASSLWLAGSQETQYF. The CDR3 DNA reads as TGTGCCAGCAGTTTGTGGCTAGCGGGAAGCCAAGAGACCCAGTACTTC.

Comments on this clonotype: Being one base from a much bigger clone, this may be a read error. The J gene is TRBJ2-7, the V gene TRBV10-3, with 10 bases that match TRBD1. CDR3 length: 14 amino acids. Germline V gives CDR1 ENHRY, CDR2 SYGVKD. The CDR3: CALSPGTGVYEQYF. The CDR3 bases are TGTGCCCTCAGCCCCGGGACAGGGGTCTACGAGCAGTACTTC.

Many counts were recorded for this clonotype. The CDR3 DNA is TGTGCCAGCAGCCCCGGGACTAGCCACGAGCAGTACTTC. It is translated as CASSPGTSHEQYF. This sequence joins TRBV5-5 and TRBJ2-7; TRBD2 matches 9 bases. The CDR3 sequence is 13 residues long. Per germline, CDR1 SGHKS and CDR2 YYEKEE (reference sequence). V lost 4 bases, J lost 5 bases, and 4 bases stayed unmatched.

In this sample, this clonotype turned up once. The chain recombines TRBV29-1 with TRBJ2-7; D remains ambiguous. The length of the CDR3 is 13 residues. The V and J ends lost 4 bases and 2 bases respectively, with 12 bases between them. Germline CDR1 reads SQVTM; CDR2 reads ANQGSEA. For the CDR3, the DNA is TGCAGCGTTGTAGCTAGGGTGACCTACGAGCAGTACTTC. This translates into CSVVARVTYEQYF.

CDR3 protein: CSVAEGAPGELFF. As DNA, the CDR3 is TGCAGCGTCGCAGAGGGGGCCCCCGGGGAGCTGTTTTTT. The chain combines TRBV29-1 with TRBJ2-2; 7 bases map to TRBD1. The ends lost 6 bases at V and 6 bases at J; junction bases unmatched: 7. Germline V gene lookup returns CDR1 SQVTM and CDR2 ANQGSEA. The CDR3 sequence is 13 residues long.

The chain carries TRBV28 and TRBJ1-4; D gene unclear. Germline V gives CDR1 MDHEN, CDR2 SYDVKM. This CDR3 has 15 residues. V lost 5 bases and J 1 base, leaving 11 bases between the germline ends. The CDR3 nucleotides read TGTGCCAGCAGTCCGATCACAGAAACTAATGAAAAACTGTTTTTT. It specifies CASSPITETNEKLFF.

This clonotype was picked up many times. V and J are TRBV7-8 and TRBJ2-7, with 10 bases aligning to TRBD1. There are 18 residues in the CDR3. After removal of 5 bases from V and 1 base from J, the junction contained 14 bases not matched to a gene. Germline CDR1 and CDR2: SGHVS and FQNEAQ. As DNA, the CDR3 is TGTGCCAGCAGCCACCGGGTGCCCGGGACAGGGGTGTCCTACGAGCAGTACTTC. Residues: CASSHRVPGTGVSYEQYF. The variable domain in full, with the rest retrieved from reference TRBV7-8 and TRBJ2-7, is GAGVSQSPRYKVAKRGQDVALRCDPISGHVSLFWYQQALGQGPEFLTYFQNEAQLDKSGLPSDRFFAERPEGSVSTLKIQRTQQEDSAVYLCASSHRVPGTGVSYEQYFGPGTRLTVT.

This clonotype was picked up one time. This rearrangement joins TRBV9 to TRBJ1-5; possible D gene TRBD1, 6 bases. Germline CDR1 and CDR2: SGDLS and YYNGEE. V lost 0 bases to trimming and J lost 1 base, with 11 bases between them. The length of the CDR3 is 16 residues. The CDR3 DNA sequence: TGTGCCAGCAGCGTAGTAGGGGGGCTAAGCAATCAGCCCCAGCATTTT. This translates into CASSVVGGLSNQPQHF.

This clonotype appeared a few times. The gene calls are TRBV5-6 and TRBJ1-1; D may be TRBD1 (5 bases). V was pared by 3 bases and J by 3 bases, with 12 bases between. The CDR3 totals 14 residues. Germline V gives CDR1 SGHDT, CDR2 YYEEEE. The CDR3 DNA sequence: TGTGCCAGCAGCTCGGGGACTTTCTACACTGAAGCTTTCTTT. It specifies CASSSGTFYTEAFF.

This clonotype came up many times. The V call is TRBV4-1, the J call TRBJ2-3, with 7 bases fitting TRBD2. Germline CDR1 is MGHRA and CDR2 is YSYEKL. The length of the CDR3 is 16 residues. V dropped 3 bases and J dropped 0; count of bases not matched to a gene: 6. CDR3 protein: CASSQRAGYSTDTQYF. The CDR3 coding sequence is TGCGCCAGCAGCCAGCGAGCGGGGTATAGCACAGATACGCAGTATTTT.

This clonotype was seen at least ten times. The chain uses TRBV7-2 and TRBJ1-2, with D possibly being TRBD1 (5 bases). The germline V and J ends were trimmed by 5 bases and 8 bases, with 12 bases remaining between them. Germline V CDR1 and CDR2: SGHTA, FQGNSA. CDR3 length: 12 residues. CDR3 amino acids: CASSRGAGGYTF. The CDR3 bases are TGTGCCAGCAGCCGAGGGGCAGGGGGCTACACCTTC. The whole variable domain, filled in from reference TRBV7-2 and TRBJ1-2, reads GAGVSQSPSNKVTEKGKDVELRCDPISGHTALYWYRQSLGQGLEFLIYFQGNSAPDKSGLPSDRFSAERTGGSVSTLTIQRTQQEDSAVYLCASSRGAGGYTFGSGTRLTVV.